This is a list of T cell receptor beta chains from one sample in a study of blood T cell repertoires in COVID-19. Sequencing was performed with immunoSEQ multiplex PCR; in TCRdb, only in-frame clones are kept and a portion is missing. The sample records 300,000 or so clones, 86% being singletons. The source material was PBMCs or T cells enriched from blood (not recorded which). The receptors here all came from a woman between 35 and 50 years old with acute COVID-19. Both conserved end residues are part of each CDR3. D genes are given only for firm matches. A row's size may be missing; if present it is once, few, many or a size class.

size,J,V,D,CDR3,DNA
-,TRBJ2-1,TRBV19,-,CASSIAGNTYNEQFF,TGTGCCAGTAGTATAGCAGGGAACACCTACAATGAGCAGTTCTTC
-,TRBJ1-5,TRBV4-3,-,CASSQDQGGRRDQPQHF,TGCGCCAGCAGCCAAGATCAGGGTGGCAGACGGGATCAGCCCCAGCATTTT
-,TRBJ2-2,TRBV28,-,CASSIQAGELFF,TGTGCCAGCAGTATACAGGCCGGGGAGCTGTTTTTT
once,TRBJ2-1,TRBV6-6,-,CASRPLAYNEQFF,TGTGCCAGCAGACCCCTAGCGTACAATGAGCAGTTCTTC
-,TRBJ1-2,TRBV6-2/TRBV6-3,-,CASSYSTEGKYTF,TGTGCCAGCAGTTACTCGACTGAAGGCAAATACACCTTC
-,TRBJ2-3,TRBV15,-,CATSRAAGLSTDTQYF,TGTGCCACCAGCAGAGCCGCCGGACTAAGCACAGATACGCAGTATTTT
-,TRBJ1-5,TRBV6-6,-,CASSYPGAGFNQPQHF,TGTGCCAGCAGTTACCCCGGAGCAGGGTTTAATCAGCCCCAGCATTTT
-,TRBJ1-2,TRBV6-4,-,CASSDLQGPESLPYGYTF,TGTGCCAGCAGTGACTTACAGGGTCCGGAGAGTTTACCCTATGGCTACACCTTC
-,TRBJ2-7,TRBV27,TRBD1,CASSGPLGTGLSYEQYF,TGTGCCAGCAGTGGCCCCCTCGGGACAGGACTCTCCTACGAGCAGTACTTC
once,TRBJ2-3,TRBV5-1,TRBD1,CASSPGTVTDTQYF,TGCGCCAGCAGCCCCGGGACAGTCACAGATACGCAGTATTTT
-,TRBJ2-2,TRBV3-1/TRBV3-2,TRBD1,CASRLARTGGWNTGELFF,TGTGCCAGCAGACTAGCCCGGACAGGGGGATGGAACACCGGGGAGCTGTTTTTT
-,TRBJ2-3,TRBV3-1/TRBV3-2,-,CASSQVLATSTDTQYF,TGTGCCAGCAGCCAAGTACTAGCAACTAGCACAGATACGCAGTATTTT
-,TRBJ2-1,TRBV2,-,CASSADRLMYNEQFF,TGTGCCAGCAGCGCCGACCGACTGATGTACAATGAGCAGTTCTTC
-,TRBJ2-3,TRBV5-6,-,CASSLEQRDTQYF,TGTGCCAGCAGCTTGGAACAGAGAGATACGCAGTATTTT
-,TRBJ2-3,TRBV29-1,TRBD2,CSVDLAGITDTQYF,TGCAGCGTTGACTTAGCGGGGATCACAGATACGCAGTATTTT
-,TRBJ1-2,TRBV19,-,CASSIDDLNTPSGYTF,TGTGCCAGTAGTATAGACGATCTGAATACTCCTAGCGGCTACACCTTC
once,TRBJ1-5,TRBV7-2,-,CASSLGRAPNNQPQHF,TGTGCCAGCAGCTTAGGCAGGGCCCCCAACAATCAGCCCCAGCATTTT
few,TRBJ2-5,TRBV5-1,TRBD2,CASSPTSVKETQYF,TGCGCCAGCAGCCCTACTAGCGTAAAAGAGACCCAGTACTTC
once,TRBJ1-6,TRBV5-1,TRBD1,CASSEQGAGYSPLHF,TGCGCCAGCAGCGAACAGGGGGCTGGATATTCACCCCTCCACTTT
-,TRBJ1-4,TRBV4-2,-,CASSQEQLRRVTRWEKLFF,TGTGCCAGCAGCCAAGAACAATTACGTAGGGTAACTAGGTGGGAAAAACTGTTTTTT
-,TRBJ1-1,TRBV12-5,-,CASAFRGGEGDKAFF,TGTGCTAGTGCTTTTAGGGGCGGGGAGGGGGATAAAGCTTTCTTT
-,TRBJ2-3,TRBV5-1,TRBD2,CASSLGLAGGHTDTQYF,TGCGCCAGCAGCCTTGGACTAGCGGGGGGGCATACAGATACGCAGTATTTT
-,TRBJ2-5,TRBV4-2,-,CASSQTGVGTQYF,TGTGCCAGCAGCCAAACAGGTGTCGGGACCCAGTACTTC
-,TRBJ2-1,TRBV5-6,TRBD2,CASSLRTSMRFNEQFF,TGTGCCAGCAGCTTGAGGACTAGCATGAGGTTCAATGAGCAGTTCTTC
-,TRBJ1-1,TRBV7-2,TRBD1,CASSRTGYVVAFF,TGTGCCAGCAGCCGGACAGGTTATGTAGTGGCTTTCTTT
-,TRBJ1-5,TRBV18,TRBD1,CASSEETGKVQPQHF,TGTGCCAGCTCAGAAGAGACAGGGAAGGTTCAGCCCCAGCATTTT
-,TRBJ1-4,TRBV10-2,-,CASSEFYGQNKNEKLFF,TGCGCCAGCAGTGAATTCTACGGACAGAATAAAAATGAAAAACTGTTTTTT
-,TRBJ2-2,TRBV7-2,TRBD2,CASSLRIQRGTGELFF,TGTGCCAGCAGCTTAAGGATACAGCGGGGGACCGGGGAGCTGTTTTTT
-,TRBJ2-1,TRBV5-6,TRBD2,CASSLAGGRNNEQFF,TGTGCCAGCAGCTTGGCGGGGGGGCGGAACAATGAGCAGTTCTTC
-,TRBJ1-2,TRBV20-1,-,CSAYQTYGYTF,TGCAGTGCTTACCAGACTTATGGCTACACCTTC
few,TRBJ2-1,TRBV2,TRBD2,CASSPGPIAGGVYNEQFF,TGTGCCAGCAGTCCCGGACCTATAGCGGGAGGGGTTTACAATGAGCAGTTCTTC
-,TRBJ2-3,TRBV7-6,TRBD1,CASSLRQGGFTDTQYF,TGTGCCAGCAGCCTCCGACAGGGTGGTTTTACAGATACGCAGTATTTT
-,TRBJ2-7,TRBV9,-,CGARGTAQSYEQYF,TGTGGAGCCCGGGGGACAGCTCAATCCTACGAGCAGTACTTC
-,TRBJ2-1,TRBV11-3,-,CASSLYQGGEQFF,TGTGCCAGCAGCTTATACCAAGGGGGTGAGCAGTTCTTC
-,TRBJ1-6,TRBV3-1/TRBV3-2,-,CASSQEGDIKASPLHF,TGTGCCAGCAGCCAAGAAGGGGACATAAAGGCTTCACCCCTCCACTTT
once,TRBJ2-2,TRBV5-1,TRBD2,CASSLVLAYTGELFF,TGCGCCAGCAGCTTAGTACTAGCGTACACCGGGGAGCTGTTTTTT
-,TRBJ2-7,TRBV18,TRBD1,CASSVKQGARYEQYF,TGTGCCAGCTCAGTAAAACAGGGGGCGCGCTACGAGCAGTACTTC
-,TRBJ1-3,TRBV2,-,CASSEGVPTSGNTIYF,TGTGCCAGCAGTGAAGGAGTCCCAACCTCTGGAAACACCATATATTTT
once,TRBJ1-6,TRBV10-3,-,CAIKGTTYDSPLHF,TGTGCCATCAAGGGGACAACGTATGATTCACCCCTCCACTTT
-,TRBJ1-4,TRBV9,-,CASSVWTGTNEKLFF,TGTGCCAGCAGCGTATGGACCGGGACAAATGAAAAACTGTTTTTT
-,TRBJ2-1,TRBV10-2,TRBD2,CASSEQLAGAWEQFF,TGCGCCAGCAGTGAGCAACTAGCGGGAGCGTGGGAGCAGTTCTTC
-,TRBJ1-1,TRBV7-9,-,CANGIVAVEAFF,TGTGCCAACGGAATAGTCGCGGTTGAAGCTTTCTTT
-,TRBJ1-6,TRBV28,-,CASSSTVFHF,TGTGCCAGCAGTTCGACAGTGTTCCACTTT
-,TRBJ1-4,TRBV4-1,-,CASRQDPGRLEKLFF,TGCGCCAGCAGACAAGACCCCGGCAGGCTGGAAAAACTGTTTTTT
once,TRBJ1-6,TRBV7-2,TRBD1,CASSAPGQGATPLHF,TGTGCCAGCAGCGCTCCGGGACAGGGGGCAACACCCCTCCACTTT